This T cell receptor (beta chain) was sequenced in a study of blood T cell repertoires in COVID-19. Living in about two dozen US areas, the participants were between about 18 and 90 years of age. This table comes from immunoSEQ multiplex PCR, and its TCRdb copy is limited to in-frame clones, with some not included. The data contain about 480,000 clones, around 89% of them singletons. Trimming removed 5 bases from V and 6 bases from J; junction bases left unmatched: 12. In germline, CDR1 is SEHNR, CDR2 FQNEAQ (reference sequence). The CDR3 has 16 amino acids. Sample: PBMCs or T cells enriched from blood (not recorded which). The origin of this receptor is a woman aged 40 to 55 who had recovered from COVID-19. The chain couples TRBV7-9 to TRBJ2-1; 8 nucleotides align to TRBD2. The CDR3 DNA is TGTGCCAGCAGCGCCACTAGCGGAGGGATATCCAATGAGCAGTTCTTC. This translates into CASSATSGGISNEQFF.